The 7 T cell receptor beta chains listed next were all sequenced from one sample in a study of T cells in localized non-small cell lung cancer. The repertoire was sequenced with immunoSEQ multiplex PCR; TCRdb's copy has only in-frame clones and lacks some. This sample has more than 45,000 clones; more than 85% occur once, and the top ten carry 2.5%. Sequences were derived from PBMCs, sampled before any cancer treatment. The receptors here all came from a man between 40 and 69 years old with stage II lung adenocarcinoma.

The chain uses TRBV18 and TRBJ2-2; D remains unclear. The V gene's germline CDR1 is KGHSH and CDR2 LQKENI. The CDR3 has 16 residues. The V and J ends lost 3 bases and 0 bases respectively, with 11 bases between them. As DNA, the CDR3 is TGTGCCAGCTCACCCCTCCCACTATCGAACACCGGGGAGCTGTTTTTT. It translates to CASSPLPLSNTGELFF.

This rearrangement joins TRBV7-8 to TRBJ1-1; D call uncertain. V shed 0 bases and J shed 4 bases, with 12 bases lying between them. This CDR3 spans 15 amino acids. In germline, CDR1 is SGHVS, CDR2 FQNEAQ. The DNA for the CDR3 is TGTGCCAGCAGCTTAGCGGTAGGGAGGCCCACTGAAGCTTTCTTT. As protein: CASSLAVGRPTEAFF.

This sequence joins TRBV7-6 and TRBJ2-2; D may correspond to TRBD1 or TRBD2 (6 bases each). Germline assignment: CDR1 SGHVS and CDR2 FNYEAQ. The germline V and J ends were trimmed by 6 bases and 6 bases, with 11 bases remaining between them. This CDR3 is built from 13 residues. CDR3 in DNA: TGTGCCAGCAGTTTCGGGGGCCCCGGGGAGCTGTTTTTT. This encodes CASSFGGPGELFF.

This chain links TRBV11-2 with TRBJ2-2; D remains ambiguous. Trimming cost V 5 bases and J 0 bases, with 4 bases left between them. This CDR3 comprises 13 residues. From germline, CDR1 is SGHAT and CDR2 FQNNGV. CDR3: CASSTANTGELFF. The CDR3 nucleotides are TGTGCCAGCAGCACAGCGAACACCGGGGAGCTGTTTTTT.

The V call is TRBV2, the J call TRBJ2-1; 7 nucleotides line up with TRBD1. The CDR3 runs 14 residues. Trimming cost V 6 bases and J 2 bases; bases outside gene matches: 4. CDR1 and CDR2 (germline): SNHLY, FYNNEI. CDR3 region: CASRSGQTYNEQFF. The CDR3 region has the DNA TGTGCCAGCAGGTCGGGACAGACCTACAATGAGCAGTTCTTC.

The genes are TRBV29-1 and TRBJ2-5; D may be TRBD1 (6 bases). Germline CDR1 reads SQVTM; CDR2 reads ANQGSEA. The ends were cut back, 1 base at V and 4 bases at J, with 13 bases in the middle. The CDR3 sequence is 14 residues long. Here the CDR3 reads CSVEATGLGETQYF. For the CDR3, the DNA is TGCAGCGTTGAAGCGACAGGTTTAGGAGAGACCCAGTACTTC.

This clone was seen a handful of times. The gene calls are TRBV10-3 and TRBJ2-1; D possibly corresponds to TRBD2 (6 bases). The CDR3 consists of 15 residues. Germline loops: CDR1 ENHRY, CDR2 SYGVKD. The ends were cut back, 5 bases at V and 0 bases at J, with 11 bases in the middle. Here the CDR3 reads CAISSPGGSYNEQFF. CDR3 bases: TGTGCCATCAGTTCCCCCGGGGGCTCCTACAATGAGCAGTTCTTC.